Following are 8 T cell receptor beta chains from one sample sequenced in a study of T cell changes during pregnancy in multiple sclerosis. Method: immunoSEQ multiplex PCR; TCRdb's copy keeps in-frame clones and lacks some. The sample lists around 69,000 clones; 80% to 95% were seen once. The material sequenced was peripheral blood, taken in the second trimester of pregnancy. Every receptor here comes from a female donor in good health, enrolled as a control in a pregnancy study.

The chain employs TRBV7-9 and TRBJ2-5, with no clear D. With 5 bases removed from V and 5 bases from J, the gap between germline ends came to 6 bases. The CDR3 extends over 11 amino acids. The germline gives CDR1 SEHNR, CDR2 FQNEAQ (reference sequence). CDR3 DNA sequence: TGTGCCAGCAGCCAGATGGAGACCCAGTACTTC. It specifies CASSQMETQYF. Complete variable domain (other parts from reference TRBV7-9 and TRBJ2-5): DTGVSQNPRHKITKRGQNVTFRCDPISEHNRLYWYRQTLGQGPEFLTYFQNEAQLEKSRLLSDRFSAERPKGSFSTLEIQRTEQGDSAMYLCASSQMETQYFGPGTRLLVL.

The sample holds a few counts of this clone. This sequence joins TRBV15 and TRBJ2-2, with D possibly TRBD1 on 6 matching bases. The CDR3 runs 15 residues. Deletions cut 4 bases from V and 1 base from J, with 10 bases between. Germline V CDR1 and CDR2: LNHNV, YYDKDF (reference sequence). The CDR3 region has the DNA TGTGCCACCAGCAAATGGACAGAGAACACCGGGGAGCTGTTTTTT. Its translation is CATSKWTENTGELFF.

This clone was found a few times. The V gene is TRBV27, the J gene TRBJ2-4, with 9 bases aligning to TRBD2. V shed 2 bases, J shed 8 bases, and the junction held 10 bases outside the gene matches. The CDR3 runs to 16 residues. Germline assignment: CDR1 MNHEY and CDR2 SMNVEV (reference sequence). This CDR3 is CASSLGAGGAQDIQYF. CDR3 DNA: TGTGCCAGCAGTTTAGGGGCGGGAGGGGCTCAGGACATTCAGTACTTC.

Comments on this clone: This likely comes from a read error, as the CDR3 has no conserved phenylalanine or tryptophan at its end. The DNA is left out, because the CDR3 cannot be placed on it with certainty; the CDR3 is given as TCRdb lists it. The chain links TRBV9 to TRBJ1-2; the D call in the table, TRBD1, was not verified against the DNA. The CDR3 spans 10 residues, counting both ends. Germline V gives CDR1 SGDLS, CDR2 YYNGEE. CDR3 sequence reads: CASSAQGEVL.

The CDR3 DNA reads as TGTGCCAGCAGCCAACTAGTGTTTGGGGCCAACGTCCTGACTTTC. Protein sequence: CASSQLVFGANVLTF. The chain is built from TRBV5-4 and TRBJ2-6; the D gene is possibly TRBD2 (5 bases). The germline gives CDR1 SGHNT, CDR2 YYREEE (reference sequence). V was pared by 4 bases and J by 3 bases, with 11 bases between. CDR3 size: 15 residues.

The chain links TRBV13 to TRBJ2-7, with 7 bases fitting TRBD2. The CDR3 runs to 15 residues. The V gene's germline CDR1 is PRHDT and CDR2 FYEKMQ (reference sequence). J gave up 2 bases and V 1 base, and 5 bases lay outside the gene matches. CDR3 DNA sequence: TGTGCCAGCAGCTTAGTTGGGACTACCCCCTACGAGCAGTACTTC. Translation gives CASSLVGTTPYEQYF.

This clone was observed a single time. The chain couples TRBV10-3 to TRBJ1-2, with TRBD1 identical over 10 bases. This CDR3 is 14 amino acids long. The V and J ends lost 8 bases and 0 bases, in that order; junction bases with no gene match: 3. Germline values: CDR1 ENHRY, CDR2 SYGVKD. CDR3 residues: CAIAGQGANYGYTF. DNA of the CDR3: TGTGCCATCGCTGGACAGGGGGCTAACTATGGCTACACCTTC.

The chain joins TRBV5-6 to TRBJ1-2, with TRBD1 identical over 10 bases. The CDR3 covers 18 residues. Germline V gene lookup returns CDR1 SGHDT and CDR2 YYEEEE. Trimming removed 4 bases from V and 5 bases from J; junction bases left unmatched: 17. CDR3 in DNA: TGTGCCAGCAGCCCTGGGGTTGGGACAGGGGTACTTAGTTATGGCTACACCTTC. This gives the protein CASSPGVGTGVLSYGYTF.